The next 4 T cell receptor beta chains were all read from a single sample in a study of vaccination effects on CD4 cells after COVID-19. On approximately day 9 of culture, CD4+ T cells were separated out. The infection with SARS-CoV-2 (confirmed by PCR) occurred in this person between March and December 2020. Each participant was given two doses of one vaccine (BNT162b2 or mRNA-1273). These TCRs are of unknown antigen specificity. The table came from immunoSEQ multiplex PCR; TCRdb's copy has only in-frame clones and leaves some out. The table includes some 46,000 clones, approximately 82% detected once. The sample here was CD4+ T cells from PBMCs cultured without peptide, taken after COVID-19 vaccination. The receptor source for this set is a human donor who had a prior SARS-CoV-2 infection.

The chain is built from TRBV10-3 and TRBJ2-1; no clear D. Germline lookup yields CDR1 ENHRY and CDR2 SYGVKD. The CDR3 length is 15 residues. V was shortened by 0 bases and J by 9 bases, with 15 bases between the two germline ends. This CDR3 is CAISESTNRISEQFF. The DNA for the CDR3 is TGTGCCATCAGTGAGTCGACCAATCGGATTTCTGAGCAGTTCTTC.

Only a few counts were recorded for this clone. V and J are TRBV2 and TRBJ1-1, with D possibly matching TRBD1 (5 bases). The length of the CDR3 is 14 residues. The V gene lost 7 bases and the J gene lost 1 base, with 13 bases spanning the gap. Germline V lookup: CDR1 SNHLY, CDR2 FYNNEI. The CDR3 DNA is TGTGCCAGCATTGGGAGGGGCAGGAACACTGAAGCTTTCTTT. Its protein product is CASIGRGRNTEAFF.

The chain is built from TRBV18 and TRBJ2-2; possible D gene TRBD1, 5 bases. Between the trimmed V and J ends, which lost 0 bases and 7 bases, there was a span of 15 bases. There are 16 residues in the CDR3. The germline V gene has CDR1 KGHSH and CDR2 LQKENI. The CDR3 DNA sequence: TGTGCCAGCTCACCACCGTCGGCCAGGGTTATCGGGGAGCTGTTTTTT. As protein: CASSPPSARVIGELFF.

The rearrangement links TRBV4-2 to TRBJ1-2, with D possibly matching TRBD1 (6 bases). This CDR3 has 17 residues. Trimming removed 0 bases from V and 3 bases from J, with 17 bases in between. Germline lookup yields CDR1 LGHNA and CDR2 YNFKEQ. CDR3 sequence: CASSQDPSTGIDYGYTF. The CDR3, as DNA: TGTGCCAGCAGCCAAGACCCAAGTACAGGGATCGACTATGGCTACACCTTC.